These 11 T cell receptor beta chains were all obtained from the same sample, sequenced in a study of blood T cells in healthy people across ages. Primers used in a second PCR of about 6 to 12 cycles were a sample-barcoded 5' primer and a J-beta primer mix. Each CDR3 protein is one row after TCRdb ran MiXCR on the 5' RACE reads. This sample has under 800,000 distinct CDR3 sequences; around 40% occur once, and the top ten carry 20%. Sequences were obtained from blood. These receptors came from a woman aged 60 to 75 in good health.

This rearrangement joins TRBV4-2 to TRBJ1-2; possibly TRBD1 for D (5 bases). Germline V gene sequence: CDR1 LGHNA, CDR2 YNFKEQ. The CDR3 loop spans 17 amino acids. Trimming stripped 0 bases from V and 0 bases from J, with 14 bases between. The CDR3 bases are TGTGCCAGCAGCCAAGAAGGTCGGGACCTAGCTAACTATGGCTACACCTTC. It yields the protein CASSQEGRDLANYGYTF.

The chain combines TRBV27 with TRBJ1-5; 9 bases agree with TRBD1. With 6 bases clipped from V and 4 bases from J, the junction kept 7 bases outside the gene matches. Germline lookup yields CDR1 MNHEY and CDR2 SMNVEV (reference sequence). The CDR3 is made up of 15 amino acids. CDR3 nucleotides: TGTGCCAGCAGCCCGATCGGACAGGGGAATCAGCCCCAGCATTTT. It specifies CASSPIGQGNQPQHF.

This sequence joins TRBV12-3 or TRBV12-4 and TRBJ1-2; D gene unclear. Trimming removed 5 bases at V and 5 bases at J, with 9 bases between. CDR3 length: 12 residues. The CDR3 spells CASSTAEYGYTF. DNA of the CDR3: TGTGCCAGCAGTACGGCGGAGTATGGCTACACCTTC.

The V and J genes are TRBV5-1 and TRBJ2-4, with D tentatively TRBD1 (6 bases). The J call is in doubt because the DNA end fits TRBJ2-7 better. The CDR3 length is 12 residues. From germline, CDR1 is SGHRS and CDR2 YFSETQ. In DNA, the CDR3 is TGCGCCAGCACGACAGGTTCGAACGAGCAGTACTTC. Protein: CASTTGSNEQYF.

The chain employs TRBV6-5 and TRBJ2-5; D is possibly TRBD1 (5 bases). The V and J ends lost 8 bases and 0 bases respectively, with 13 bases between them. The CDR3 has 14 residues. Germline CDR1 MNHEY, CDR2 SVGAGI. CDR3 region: CASSTVLYQETQYF. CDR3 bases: TGTGCCAGCTCGACAGTATTGTACCAAGAGACCCAGTACTTC.

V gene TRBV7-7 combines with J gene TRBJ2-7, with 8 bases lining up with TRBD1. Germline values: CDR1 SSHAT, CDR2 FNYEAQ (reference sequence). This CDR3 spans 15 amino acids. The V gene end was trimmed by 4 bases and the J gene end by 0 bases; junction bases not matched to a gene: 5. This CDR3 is CASSYRDRRSYEQYF. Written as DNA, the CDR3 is TGTGCCAGCAGCTACCGGGACAGGCGCTCCTACGAGCAGTACTTC.

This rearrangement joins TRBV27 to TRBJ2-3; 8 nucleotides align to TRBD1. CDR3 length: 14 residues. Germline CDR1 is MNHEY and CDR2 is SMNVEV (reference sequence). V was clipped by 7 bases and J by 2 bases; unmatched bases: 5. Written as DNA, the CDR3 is TGTGCCAGCAACGACAGGGGATACACAGATACGCAGTATTTT. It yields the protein CASNDRGYTDTQYF.

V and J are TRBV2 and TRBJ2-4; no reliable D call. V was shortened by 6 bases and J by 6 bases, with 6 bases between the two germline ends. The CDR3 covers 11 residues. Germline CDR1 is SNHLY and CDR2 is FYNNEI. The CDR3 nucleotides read TGTGCCAGCAGGGTGGGAAACATTCAGTACTTC. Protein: CASRVGNIQYF.

CDR3 bases: TGTGCCAGCAGTTTTACACTGTCCGTCGGGGAGCTGTTTTTT. This sequence encodes CASSFTLSVGELFF. The chain employs TRBV28 and TRBJ2-2; D gene ambiguous. Germline V gives CDR1 MDHEN, CDR2 SYDVKM. CDR3 length: 14 residues. Trimming took off 3 bases at V and 7 bases at J, with 12 bases between the two ends. The variable domain in full, completed from reference TRBV28 and TRBJ2-2, reads DVKVTQSSRYLVKRTGEKVFLECVQDMDHENMFWYRQDPGLGLRLIYFSYDVKMKEKGDIPEGYSVSREKKERFSLILESASTNQTSMYLCASSFTLSVGELFFGEGSRLTVL.

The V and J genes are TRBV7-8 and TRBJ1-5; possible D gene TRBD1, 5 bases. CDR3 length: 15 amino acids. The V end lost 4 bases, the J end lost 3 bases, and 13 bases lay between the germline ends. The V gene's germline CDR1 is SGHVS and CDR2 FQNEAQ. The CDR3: CASSWDRDYNQPQHF. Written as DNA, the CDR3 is TGTGCCAGCAGCTGGGACCGCGATTACAATCAGCCCCAGCATTTT.

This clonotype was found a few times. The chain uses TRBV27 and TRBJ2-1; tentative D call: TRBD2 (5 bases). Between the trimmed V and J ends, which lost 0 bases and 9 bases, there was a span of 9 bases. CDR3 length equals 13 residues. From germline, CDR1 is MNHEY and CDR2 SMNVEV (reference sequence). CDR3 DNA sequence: TGTGCCAGCAGTTTATCACCGGGGTCTGAGCAGTTCTTC. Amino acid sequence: CASSLSPGSEQFF.